This is a list of T cell receptor beta chains from one sample in a study of blood T cells in healthy people across ages. TCRdb reprocessed the 5' RACE reads with MiXCR, giving one entry per CDR3 protein. Of approximately 1.5 million distinct CDR3 sequences in the sample, roughly two fifths were seen once. The sample was blood. The receptors were sampled from a woman aged 18-29 years in good health. Each CDR3 is given with its conserved first and last residue.

v_call	j_call	cdr3_aa
TRBV5-1	TRBJ2-3	CASSTSGTSGGSTDTQYF
TRBV7-9	TRBJ2-7	CASSLTTGEDEQYF
TRBV12-3/TRBV12-4	TRBJ1-2	CASSLRVVSGYTF
TRBV28	TRBJ2-1	CASSSTPGTGFVGLHNEQFF
TRBV4-1	TRBJ1-1	CASSPTSGRGNTEAFF
TRBV6-2/TRBV6-3	TRBJ1-5	CASRGRDNQPQHF
TRBV4-3	TRBJ1-5	CASSQGWGQPQHF
TRBV14	TRBJ2-1	CASSQPGLAGYNEQFF
TRBV5-1	TRBJ2-3	CASSYLPGQGKDTQYF
TRBV7-9	TRBJ2-5	CASSPGLAGVQTEETQYF
TRBV12-3/TRBV12-4	TRBJ1-1	CASSLLGTGNAEAFF
TRBV29-1	TRBJ1-1	CSVVGPGEAFF
TRBV20-1	TRBJ2-1	CSARETGANEQFF
TRBV12-3/TRBV12-4	TRBJ2-1	CASSVGHAGDEQFF
TRBV29-1	.	CSVSGGSRYEQYF
TRBV30	TRBJ1-2	CAWRDSLSGGYTF
TRBV9	TRBJ1-5	CASSVGPGDGQPQHF
TRBV4-3	TRBJ1-5	CASSQDYGQGNQPQHF
TRBV14	TRBJ2-5	CASSLLEGATQYF
TRBV7-2	TRBJ2-3	CASSPDRGLTDAQYF
TRBV6-2/TRBV6-3	TRBJ2-5	CASSPGQGFVETQYF
TRBV6-6	TRBJ1-2	CVSSYEGPPYGYTF
TRBV9	TRBJ1-6	CASSVDGGHSPLHF
TRBV20-1	TRBJ1-6	CSARGSSYNSPLHF
TRBV18	TRBJ2-5	CASSPRVGETQYF
TRBV20-1	.	CSATKAAQSYNEQYF
TRBV27	TRBJ2-3	CASRKYTRTSVTDTQYF
TRBV5-1	TRBJ2-1	CASGLGLAFEYEQFF
TRBV20-1	TRBJ2-1	CSASLSTKYNEQFF
TRBV4-1	TRBJ2-7	CASSQGLAGHYEQYF
TRBV29-1	TRBJ2-1	CSAPIAGSYNEQFF
TRBV11-2	.	CASSPGGWGESYNEQYF
TRBV7-2	TRBJ2-5	CASSSRTSGGNEQYF
TRBV20-1	TRBJ1-2	CSANILPYGYTF
TRBV7-3	TRBJ2-1	CASSDQSSGGGYNEQFF
TRBV9	TRBJ2-3	CASSARPLQWGQFSTDTQYF
TRBV7-9	TRBJ2-7	CASSVPGQGFYEQYF
TRBV20-1	TRBJ1-2	CSVPWTGYGYTF
TRBV14	TRBJ2-3	CASRKTGTNTDTQYF
TRBV20-1	TRBJ1-6	CSARSDRNSMPYNSPLHF
TRBV4-3	TRBJ1-2	CASSHPFSENRGDYGYTF
TRBV11-2	TRBJ1-1	CASSLGYSGQGDSEAFF
TRBV20-1	TRBJ2-5	CSPYNPGIQETQYF
TRBV7-6	TRBJ2-6	CASSRGPGANVLTF
TRBV27	TRBJ2-7	CASSWTGEGYEQYF
TRBV9	TRBJ2-3	CASSVGNRVVSTDTQYF
TRBV20-1	TRBJ1-2	CSAQGGPAIGYTF
TRBV4-1	TRBJ2-2	CASSPWDGLGTGELFF
TRBV20-1	TRBJ2-1	CSARDLADLTYNEQFF
TRBV15	TRBJ2-3	CATSSPPWKGGLTDTQYF